Presented here are 7 T cell receptor beta chains from one specimen sequenced in a study of blood T cell repertoires in COVID-19. The data were produced by immunoSEQ multiplex PCR, yet TCRdb's version contains in-frame clones alone and is incomplete. The sample contains approximately 19,000 clones, approximately 90% of which appear only once. Input material: peripheral blood. These receptor sequences come from a human donor in a cohort sampled during active COVID-19. The donor label of this sample is uncertain.

The rearrangement uses TRBV5-1 and TRBJ1-4; 7 bases agree with TRBD1. The CDR3 totals 16 residues. V shed 1 base, J shed 6 bases, and the junction held 9 bases outside the gene matches. The germline CDR1 and CDR2 sequences are SGHRS and YFSETQ. The CDR3 sequence: CASSLIAGGIDEKLFF. In nucleotides, the CDR3 is TGCGCCAGCAGCTTGATAGCAGGGGGTATTGATGAAAAACTGTTTTTT.

V is TRBV7-9 and J is TRBJ1-4; 9 bases line up with TRBD1. The germline V gene encodes CDR1 SEHNR and CDR2 FQNEAQ (reference sequence). This CDR3 spans 15 amino acids. V dropped 4 bases and J dropped 3; count of bases not matched to a gene: 3. As DNA, the CDR3 is TGTGCCAGCAGCTCGTGGGACAGGGCTAATGAAAAACTGTTTTTT. Its protein product is CASSSWDRANEKLFF.

This clone was counted a few times. The gene calls are TRBV11-3 and TRBJ2-5, with D perhaps matching TRBD2 (5 bases). V was shortened by 1 base and J by 4 bases, with 10 bases between the two germline ends. The CDR3 contains 14 residues. Germline CDR1 and CDR2: SGHNT and YENEEA. Here the CDR3 DNA reads TGTGCCAGCAGCTTAGGCAACGAGGGAGAGACCCAGTACTTC. Its translation: CASSLGNEGETQYF.

The chain combines TRBV7-2 with TRBJ2-1; unclear D gene. Trimming left V 2 bases short and J 3 bases short, with 5 bases between. Per germline, CDR1 SGHTA and CDR2 FQGNSA. The CDR3 length is 13 residues. The DNA for the CDR3 is TGTGCCAGCAGCTTAACAAACTACAATGAGCAGTTCTTC. It specifies CASSLTNYNEQFF.

The V and J genes are TRBV5-1 and TRBJ2-7; 9 bases fit TRBD1. The CDR3 is 16 amino acids. CDR1 and CDR2 (germline): SGHRS, YFSETQ. The V segment lost 2 bases and the J segment 2 bases; nucleotides outside the gene matches: 8. The CDR3 region has the DNA TGCGCCAGCAGCTTAGGTCCGGGACAGGGTACCTACGAGCAGTACTTC. Protein product: CASSLGPGQGTYEQYF.

The rearrangement uses TRBV28 and TRBJ2-3; 9 nucleotides line up with TRBD2. Germline lookup yields CDR1 MDHEN and CDR2 SYDVKM. The CDR3 spans 16 residues. The V segment lost 5 bases and the J segment 2 bases; nucleotides outside the gene matches: 8. The CDR3 DNA reads as TGTGCCAGCAGTCCCTGGGCGGGAGGGCCCACAGATACGCAGTATTTT. Protein sequence: CASSPWAGGPTDTQYF.

The chain has TRBV7-8 and TRBJ2-3, with TRBD2 matching 10 bases. The V gene's germline CDR1 is SGHVS and CDR2 FQNEAQ. V lost 5 bases to trimming and J lost 3 bases; unmatched junction nucleotides: 8. The CDR3 consists of 16 residues. CDR3 protein: CASSGQLAGQTDTQYF. The CDR3 DNA sequence: TGTGCCAGCAGCGGTCAACTAGCGGGACAGACAGATACGCAGTATTTT.